This note documents a single TCR beta chain sequence. Authors' processing steps: Estimation of nucleated cell counts was performed using reference gene primer amplification. The data were produced by immunoSEQ multiplex PCR, yet TCRdb's version contains in-frame clones alone and is incomplete. V and J calls plus clone size are reproduced from that table; the DNA served to infer D and trimming. The table shows roughly 9,400 clones, with around three quarters occurring only once. The record originates from a study of blood T cell repertoires in COVID-19. Trimming took off 10 bases at V and 5 bases at J, with 14 bases between the two ends. This CDR3 spans 12 amino acids. The V gene's germline CDR1 is MDHEN and CDR2 SYDVKM.

This TCR derives from a human donor in a cohort sampled during active COVID-19. The rearrangement links TRBV28 to TRBJ1-2; D may be TRBD1 (5 bases). Sequencing input: peripheral blood. The CDR3 is CATSWGGYGYTF. CDR3 nucleotides: TGTGCCACCTCCTGGGGGGGGTATGGCTACACCTTC.